This T cell receptor beta chain was identified during a study of T cells in Graves' hyperthyroidism and ophthalmopathy (dated by TCRdb to about 2019). At the level of the whole study: Peripheral blood was collected at initial diagnosis, before any treatment. To identify TCR V-J signatures that set the groups apart, the researchers used a discovery cohort of about a hundred patients, made up of 40 to 45 with Graves' ophthalmopathy and some 55 with stable Graves' hyperthyroidism. Whether ophthalmopathy could be predicted prospectively was tested in an independent validation cohort made up of approximately 19 hyperthyroidism patients plus 17 patients who later progressed to ophthalmopathy. The roughly 91 discovery patients were randomly divided into training and test sets at a 7:3 ratio. Thyroid tissue and blood T-cell repertoires from more than five Graves' hyperthyroidism patients were also compared in the study. Once sampling was done, hyperthyroidism patients were given methimazole at a starting dose of 30 mg daily, whereas ophthalmopathy patients were given high-dose intravenous methylprednisolone. The paper describes TCR Vbeta CDR3 sequencing of 120 to 150 peripheral blood samples, made up of 43 ophthalmopathy patients, around 73 hyperthyroidism patients and 17 progressor patients. What the work shows at the level of the full study, not this receptor alone: Blood samples also contained most of the expanded thyroid clonotypes (frequency above 0.001), which suggests that blood repertoires may reflect thyroid immune responses. In validation, the model predicted progression to ophthalmopathy with approximately 69% sensitivity and over 72% specificity, a median of about 6 months before onset. No statistical method was used to set the sample size in advance, and investigators knew the group allocation. In cross-validation, a model built on a 13 V-J signature told ophthalmopathy apart from stable hyperthyroidism with approximately 90% sensitivity and around 84% specificity, and in testing the same model reached 80%/75%.

This clonotype was detected many times. Its target antigen remains unknown. The sample holds no much larger clone one base away, and base qualities are not on file. Graves' hyperthyroidism was defined as stable when no progression to ophthalmopathy occurred over 18 months of follow-up. The hyperthyroidism patients were between 18 and 65 years old and newly diagnosed, with a disease duration of less than 2 months. Exclusion was applied to patients with uncontrolled infections, other autoimmune diseases, pregnancy or lactation. Clinical symptoms, serum thyroxine and TRAb, thyroid ultrasound, and orbital computed tomography formed the basis for the diagnoses. Ficoll-Paque density gradient centrifugation was used to isolate PBMCs from about 9.4 ml of fresh peripheral blood. Total RNA was extracted with Trizol reagent, and quality was checked on an Agilent 2100 Bioanalyzer. The TCR beta CDR3 regions were amplified from the RNA transcripts. The first round of RT-PCR for the TCR CDR3 was performed with the HTBI primer set and the Qiagen OneStep RT-PCR kit. The libraries were constructed in a second round of multiplex PCR and then size-selected and purified. Sequencing of the libraries was done on an Illumina HiSeq2000 using paired-end 100 bp reads. The authors processed their data as follows. Raw data were processed with SOAPnuke, discarding reads with adapters, uncalled bases, mean Phred below 15, or no exact constant-primer or identifier match. High-quality paired reads were merged with COPE v1.2.5, and unique nucleotide sequences were defined as clonotypes. Clonotypes were aligned to IMGT TRBV, TRBD and TRBJ reference segments using MiTCR v1.1. Analysis was restricted to V-J combinations with a frequency above 0.0001, which covered 99.2% of repertoires. The TCS score was defined as F50 (clonal expansion) divided by E x V (chaos), with BLOSUM62-based TCRdist calculated between CDR3 peptides within each V-J. Welch's t-statistics and random forest reduced around 510 V-J features to 13, which were used in a naive Bayes classifier (R e1071). TCRdb applied fastp at Q25 and MiXCR to the public reads, then kept only in-frame beta chains. A single entry per CDR3 protein holds the most common genes and DNA from its merged rows. TCRdb's processing, not the study's, gives the V and J calls here. The table for this sample lists about 350,000 distinct CDR3 sequences; 15% to 20% of them were counted only once. Roughly 3.5% of the sample is held by the ten biggest clonotypes.

The sequence derives from a woman aged 18-35 years with Graves' hyperthyroidism. The sequenced material came from blood.

Read as DNA, the sequence is TGTGCCAGCAGCTTAGTCCTTGGGCAGGGTGAGGAGACCCAGTACTTC. It is translated as CASSLVLGQGEETQYF. The chain uses TRBV7-8 and TRBJ2-5; tentative D gene TRBD1, with 5 bases matching. CDR1 SGHVS and CDR2 FQNEAQ are derived from the germline V gene. The CDR3, from cysteine to phenylalanine, totals 16 residues. The retained sequence is limited to the CDR3, 48 bases, with the frame set at the first base. Between the V and J ends, shortened by 1 base and 5 bases respectively, the junction contains 17 bases.